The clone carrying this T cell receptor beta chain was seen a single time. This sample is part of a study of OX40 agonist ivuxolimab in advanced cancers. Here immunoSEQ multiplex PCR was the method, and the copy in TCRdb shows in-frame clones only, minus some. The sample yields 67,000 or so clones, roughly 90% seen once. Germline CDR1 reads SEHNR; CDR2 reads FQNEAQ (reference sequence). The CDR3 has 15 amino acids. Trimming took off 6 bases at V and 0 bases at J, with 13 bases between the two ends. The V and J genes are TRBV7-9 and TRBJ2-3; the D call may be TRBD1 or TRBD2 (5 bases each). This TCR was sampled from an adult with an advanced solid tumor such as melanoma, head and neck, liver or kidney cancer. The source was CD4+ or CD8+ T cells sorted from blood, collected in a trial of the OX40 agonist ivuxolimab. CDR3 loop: CASRRGKGSTDTQYF. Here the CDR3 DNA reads TGTGCCAGCAGGAGGGGCAAGGGTAGCACAGATACGCAGTATTTT.